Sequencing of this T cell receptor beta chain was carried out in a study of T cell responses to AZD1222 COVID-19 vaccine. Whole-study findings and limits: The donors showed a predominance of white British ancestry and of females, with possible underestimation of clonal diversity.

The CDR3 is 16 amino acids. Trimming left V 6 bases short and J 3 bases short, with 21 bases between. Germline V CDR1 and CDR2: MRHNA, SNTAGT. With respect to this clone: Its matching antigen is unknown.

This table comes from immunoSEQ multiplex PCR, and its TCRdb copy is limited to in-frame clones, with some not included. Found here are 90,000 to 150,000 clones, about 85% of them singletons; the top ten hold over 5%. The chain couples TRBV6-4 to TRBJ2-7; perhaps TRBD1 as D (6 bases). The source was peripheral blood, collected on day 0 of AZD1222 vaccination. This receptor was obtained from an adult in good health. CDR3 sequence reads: CASRSRLARGIYEQYF. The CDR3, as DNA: TGTGCCAGCAGGTCGAGATTGGCTAGGGGGATCTACGAGCAGTACTTC.